This is a list of T cell receptor beta chains from one sample in a study of T-cell memory formation after mild COVID-19. TCRdb re-called the 5' RACE reads through MiXCR, storing one row per CDR3 protein. The sample lists about 88,000 distinct CDR3 sequences, more than 20% occurring once. Sequencing was done on a sample of PBMCs or a T cell subset sorted from them (not recorded which). The receptors come from a man younger than 35 who had mild COVID-19 (a few samples of this study predate the infection). Cell type and time point are not known. The CDR3 runs from the conserved cysteine through the conserved F or W. A D gene is named only where the DNA matches it firmly. Clone size is given for some rows only: seen once, a few or many times, or a class if the clone is expanded.

TGCAGCGTTGTGGCAGGGGGCGCAAGCACTGAAGCTTTCTTT	CSVVAGGASTEAFF	TRBD1	NA	TRBV29-1	TRBJ1-1
TGTGCCAGCAGTCCTTTTACCACGGGGGATACGCAGTATTTT	CASSPFTTGDTQYF	NA	NA	TRBV6-5	TRBJ2-3
TGTGCCAGCAGCTCCCCCCCCGACAACGCAGATACGCAGTATTTT	CASSSPPDNADTQYF	NA	NA	TRBV7-9	TRBJ2-3
TGCAGCGTTGGCAGGGGCCCCTACGAGCAGTACTTC	CSVGRGPYEQYF	NA	NA	TRBV29-1	TRBJ2-7
TGCGCCAGCAGCTTGGTCGGTGGGGTCATGAGCACAGATACGCAGTATTTT	CASSLVGGVMSTDTQYF	NA	few	TRBV5-1	TRBJ2-3
TGTGCCAGCAGCGTAGACGGGGGGCCCTATGGCTACACCTTC	CASSVDGGPYGYTF	NA	few	TRBV9	TRBJ1-2
TGTGCCAGCAGTTTAGCACTAGCGGGGTTAAAGACCCAGTACTTC	CASSLALAGLKTQYF	TRBD2	NA	TRBV28	TRBJ2-5
TGTGCCGGAAGTGGGGAAGCAGGCTACGAGCAGTACTTC	CAGSGEAGYEQYF	NA	NA	TRBV2	TRBJ2-7
TGTGCCAGCAGCTCCCGGCGGGGCTATGAGCAGTTCTTC	CASSSRRGYEQFF	NA	few	TRBV11-3	TRBJ2-1
TGTGCCAGCAGTTACAGGACAGGCCCCGGGAGTGAGCAGTACTTC	CASSYRTGPGSEQYF	NA	NA	TRBV4-2	TRBJ2-7
TGTGCCAGCAGCTTAGATCGCCAGGTCACAGATACGCAGTATTTT	CASSLDRQVTDTQYF	NA	NA	TRBV11-2	TRBJ2-3
TGCAGCGTCCCGAGGGGCCTTAGCACAGATACGCAGTATTTT	CSVPRGLSTDTQYF	NA	NA	TRBV29-1	TRBJ2-3
TGCGCCAGCAGCCGTACTATAGACAGGGGCCCTAACTATGGCTACACCTTC	CASSRTIDRGPNYGYTF	TRBD1	few	TRBV4-3	TRBJ1-2
TGTGCCAGCAGCTCCCCTCTTGGGGGGCGGTCTGGGTCACCCCTCCACTTT	CASSSPLGGRSGSPLHF	NA	NA	TRBV5-6	TRBJ1-6
TGTGCCAGCGGGCGACAGTGGGATACGCAGTATTTT	CASGRQWDTQYF	NA	NA	TRBV25-1	TRBJ2-3
TGTGCCAGCAGCCGTCGGACAGGGTTGATGGAGACCCAGTACTTC	CASSRRTGLMETQYF	TRBD1	NA	TRBV7-9	TRBJ2-5
TGTGCCAGCAGTTACGGCGGGGACGTCTACGAGCAGTACTTC	CASSYGGDVYEQYF	NA	NA	TRBV27	TRBJ2-7
TGCAGCGTGGTCACTTGGTCCTTAAAAGTGAACGAGCAGTACTTC	CSVVTWSLKVNEQYF	NA	NA	TRBV29-1	TRBJ2-7
TGTGCCAGCAGCTTAAGGGGCCTTCCCTCCTATGGCTACACCTTC	CASSLRGLPSYGYTF	NA	few	TRBV7-6	TRBJ1-2
TGCGCCAGCAGCTTGGGTGCCAATGAGCAGTTCTTC	CASSLGANEQFF	NA	few	TRBV5-1	TRBJ2-1
TGCGCCAGCAGTTTCGCAGGGGCCGAGCAGTACTTC	CASSFAGAEQYF	NA	NA	TRBV5-1	TRBJ2-7
TGCGCCAGCAGCCCCCGACAGGGGGCAACCTACAATGAGCAGTTCTTC	CASSPRQGATYNEQFF	TRBD1	NA	TRBV4-1	TRBJ2-1
TGTGCCATCACCCAGCGAGAGAACACTGAAGCTTTCTTT	CAITQRENTEAFF	NA	few	TRBV10-3	TRBJ1-1
TGTGCCAGCAGCTCTTACGGGGTCGAAGGCGGGGAGCTGTTTTTT	CASSSYGVEGGELFF	NA	NA	TRBV7-9	TRBJ2-2
TGTGCCAGCAGCTTCCACAGGGATGAGCAGTTCTTC	CASSFHRDEQFF	NA	few	TRBV9	TRBJ2-1
TGCGCCAGCAGGCGAGACAGCGACAACACAGATACGCAGTATTTT	CASRRDSDNTDTQYF	NA	few	TRBV23-1	TRBJ2-3
TGTGCCAGCAGCTTAGGGGTGTATAATTCACCCCTCCACTTT	CASSLGVYNSPLHF	NA	NA	TRBV7-9	TRBJ1-6
TGTGCCAGCATCCCGCCCGGGGACTCAAGCTCCTATAATTCACCCCTCCACTTT	CASIPPGDSSSYNSPLHF	NA	few	TRBV6-5	TRBJ1-6
TGCGCCAGCAGCCACCGGACAGGGGGCGCAGATACGCAGTATTTT	CASSHRTGGADTQYF	TRBD1	NA	TRBV4-1	TRBJ2-3